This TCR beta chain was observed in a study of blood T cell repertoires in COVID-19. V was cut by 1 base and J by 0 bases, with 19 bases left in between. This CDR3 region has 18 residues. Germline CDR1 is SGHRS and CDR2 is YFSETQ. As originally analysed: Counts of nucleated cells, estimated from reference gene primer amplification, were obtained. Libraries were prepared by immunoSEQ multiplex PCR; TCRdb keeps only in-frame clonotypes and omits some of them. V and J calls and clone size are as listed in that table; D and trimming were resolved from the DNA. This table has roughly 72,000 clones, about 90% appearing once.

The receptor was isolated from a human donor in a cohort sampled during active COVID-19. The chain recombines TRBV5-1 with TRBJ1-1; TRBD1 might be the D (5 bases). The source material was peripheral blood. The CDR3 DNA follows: TGCGCCAGCAGCTTGTCCACAGGCAAGACTCCAATGAACACTGAAGCTTTCTTT. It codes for CASSLSTGKTPMNTEAFF.